This TCR beta chain was recorded in a study of control samples from healthy donors and cancer patients. Assay used: immunoSEQ multiplex PCR; TCRdb lists only in-frame clones, some missing. Found here are under 200,000 clones, about 94% of them singletons; the top ten hold 8.5%. The source is a woman aged 40 to 55 in good health. The sample taken for sequencing was blood.

The CDR3 region has the DNA TGTGCCAGCAGTCCCGAGAGCGGGGAGCTGTTTTTT. Translating it yields CASSPESGELFF. The V and J genes are TRBV6-2 or TRBV6-3 and TRBJ2-2; no clear D gene. The CDR3 extends over 12 amino acids. Germline V lookup: CDR1 MNHEY, CDR2 SVGEGT. V lost 5 bases and J 7 bases, leaving 8 bases between the germline ends.